This T cell receptor (beta chain) was obtained from a study of CD8 T cells in Susac syndrome. Reverse transcription of about 0.45 to 1 ug RNA used random hexamers. Amplification of TCR beta CDR3 used immunoSEQ multiplex PCR across 54 Vbeta and 13 Jbeta. TCRdb independently ran MiXCR on the immunoSEQ multiplex PCR reads; one entry per CDR3 protein. The table includes 100,000 or so distinct CDR3 sequences, 85% to 95% detected once. TEMRA cells were FACS-enriched and CD8+ and CD4+ T cells negatively isolated. This clonotype was sampled from a human donor with Susac syndrome. The sequencing input was CD4+ T cells from PBMCs.

CDR3 protein: CASSLLDFGSTGELFF. The CDR3 DNA sequence: TGTGCCAGCAGCTTGCTGGACTTTGGCTCCACCGGGGAGCTGTTTTTT. This chain uses TRBV5-4 with TRBJ2-2; tentatively, D is TRBD2 (5 bases). This CDR3 is 16 amino acids long. V was trimmed by 1 base and J by 4 bases, leaving 14 bases between them. Germline loops: CDR1 SGHNT, CDR2 YYREEE (reference sequence). The complete variable domain, with remaining parts taken from reference TRBV5-4 and TRBJ2-2, reads ETGVTQSPTHLIKTRGQQVTLRCSSQSGHNTVSWYQQALGQGPQFIFQYYREEENGRGNFPPRFSGLQFPNYSSELNVNALELDDSALYLCASSLLDFGSTGELFFGEGSRLTVL.